Here is one T cell receptor beta chain with its context. Combining a sample-barcoded 5' primer with a J-beta primer mix, a second PCR ran for roughly 6 to 12 cycles. One entry per CDR3 protein, called by TCRdb with MiXCR from the 5' RACE reads. The table has about 1.8 million distinct CDR3 sequences, less than 50% seen once. V lost 5 bases and J 8 bases, leaving 16 bases between the germline ends. Germline assignment: CDR1 SQVTM and CDR2 ANQGSEA. The CDR3 totals 13 residues. The data were obtained in a study of blood T cells in healthy people across ages. The sequenced sample consisted of blood. This chain links TRBV29-1 with TRBJ2-1, with TRBD2 as a possible D gene (6 bases). The receptor's source is a middle-aged woman in good health. CDR3 in DNA: TGCAGCGTTCCCCCCGGCAGGGAGGATGAGCAGTTCTTC. This codes for CSVPPGREDEQFF.